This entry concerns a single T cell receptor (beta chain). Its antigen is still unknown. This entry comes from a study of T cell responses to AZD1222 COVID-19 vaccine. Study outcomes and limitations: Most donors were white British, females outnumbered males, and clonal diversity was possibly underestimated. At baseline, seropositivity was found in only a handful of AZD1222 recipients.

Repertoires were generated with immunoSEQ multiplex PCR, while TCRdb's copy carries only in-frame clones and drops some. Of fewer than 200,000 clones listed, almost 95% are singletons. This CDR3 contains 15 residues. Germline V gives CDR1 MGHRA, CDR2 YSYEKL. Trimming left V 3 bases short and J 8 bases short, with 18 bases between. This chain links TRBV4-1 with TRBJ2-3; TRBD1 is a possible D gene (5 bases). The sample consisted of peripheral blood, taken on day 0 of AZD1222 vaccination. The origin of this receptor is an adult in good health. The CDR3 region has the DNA TGCGCCAGCAGCCAGGCCTCGGCGCAGGGAAGTACGCAGTATTTT. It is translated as CASSQASAQGSTQYF.